One and the same sample provided the 9 T cell receptor beta chains below, sequenced in a study of blood T cell repertoires in COVID-19 (dated by TCRdb to 2019 to 2021). Library generation was performed with the immunoSEQ multiplex PCR assay. TCRdb took over this immuneACCESS table, retaining in-frame rearrangements with V and J assigned. Such tables are incomplete; in checked studies, under half of the missing clones stem from an unresolved V gene, and the remainder is unexplained. The sample includes roughly 250,000 clones, with roughly 86% observed a single time. The ten biggest clones cover over 7.5% of the sample. The material sequenced was peripheral blood. The receptors derive from a man in his forties who had recovered from COVID-19.

The V call is TRBV5-1, the J call TRBJ1-1, with 8 bases lining up with TRBD1. V lost 4 bases to trimming and J lost 5 bases; unmatched junction nucleotides: 7. Looked up from germline, CDR1 is SGHRS and CDR2 is YFSETQ. The CDR3 has 14 amino acids. This CDR3 reads CASSPQGARTEAFF. CDR3 coding DNA: TGCGCCAGCAGCCCCCAGGGGGCGCGAACTGAAGCTTTCTTT.

The gene calls are TRBV18 and TRBJ2-7, with 7 positions matching TRBD2. The CDR3 consists of 15 residues. Per germline, CDR1 KGHSH and CDR2 LQKENI. The ends lost 2 bases at V and 7 bases at J; junction bases unmatched: 11. The CDR3 reads CASSPSATRGGEQYF. The CDR3 DNA follows: TGTGCCAGCTCACCATCAGCCACAAGGGGAGGGGAGCAGTACTTC.

The V call is TRBV7-6, the J call TRBJ2-3, with no clear D. The germline V and J ends were trimmed by 6 bases and 4 bases, with 8 bases remaining between them. Looked up from germline, CDR1 is SGHVS and CDR2 is FNYEAQ. This CDR3 has 12 amino acids. CDR3 protein: CASSRRADTQYF. The CDR3 DNA follows: TGTGCCAGCAGTAGACGGGCAGATACGCAGTATTTT.

J is TRBJ2-5 and V is TRBV19, with 12 nucleotides matching TRBD2. CDR1 and CDR2 from the germline V gene are LNHDA and SQIVND (reference sequence). V was pared by 3 bases and J by 5 bases, with 4 bases of the junction left unmatched. The CDR3 has 15 amino acids. The CDR3 here is CASSISSGGAETQYF. In DNA, the CDR3 is TGTGCCAGTAGTATTTCTAGCGGGGGGGCGGAGACCCAGTACTTC.

The genes are TRBV3-1 (or the pseudogene TRBV3-2) and TRBJ2-7; D may be TRBD1 (6 bases). This CDR3 comprises 15 residues. Germline assignment: CDR1 LGHDT and CDR2 YNNKEL (reference sequence). Trimming took off 4 bases at V and 6 bases at J, with 19 bases between the two ends. CDR3 coding DNA: TGTGCCAGCAGCCCACTCATGGTGGGGACATCCGAGCAGTACTTC. Translated, it gives CASSPLMVGTSEQYF.

The V gene is TRBV6-5, the J gene TRBJ1-3, with D tentatively TRBD1 (5 bases). The germline V gene has CDR1 MNHEY and CDR2 SVGAGI. V shed 11 bases and J shed 0 bases, with 11 bases lying between them. This CDR3 region has 13 residues. This CDR3 is CAGNRSSGNTIYF. The CDR3 nucleotides are TGTGCCGGCAACAGGAGCTCTGGAAACACCATATATTTT.

The chain employs TRBV7-2 and TRBJ2-3; the D is unclear. This CDR3 contains 15 residues. V was shortened by 2 bases and J by 0 bases, with 9 bases between the two germline ends. CDR1 SGHTA and CDR2 FQGNSA come from the germline V gene. CDR3 DNA: TGTGCCAGCAGCTTATCTCGGTCCAGCACAGATACGCAGTATTTT. Encoded protein: CASSLSRSSTDTQYF.

The V call is TRBV12-5, the J call TRBJ1-1, with D uncertain. The CDR3 covers 14 residues. Trimming left V 5 bases short and J 2 bases short, with 12 bases between. Per germline, CDR1 LGHNT and CDR2 FRNRAP. The CDR3 here is CASGPPVANTEAFF. CDR3 nucleotide sequence: TGTGCTAGTGGTCCTCCAGTGGCAAACACTGAAGCTTTCTTT. Based on the CDR3 plus reference TRBV12-5 and TRBJ1-1, the full variable domain is DARVTQTPRHKVTEMGQEVTMRCQPILGHNTVFWYRQTMMQGLELLAYFRNRAPLDDSGMPKDRFSAEMPDATLATLKIQPSEPRDSAVYFCASGPPVANTEAFFGQGTRLTVV.

The chain recombines TRBV4-2 with TRBJ1-2; the D is unclear. There are 15 residues in the CDR3. The V end lost 0 bases, the J end lost 5 bases, and 13 bases lay between the germline ends. Germline V gene lookup returns CDR1 LGHNA and CDR2 YNFKEQ. The CDR3 here is CASSQDFNTGYGYTF. The CDR3 nucleotides read TGTGCCAGCAGCCAAGATTTCAATACGGGGTATGGCTACACCTTC.